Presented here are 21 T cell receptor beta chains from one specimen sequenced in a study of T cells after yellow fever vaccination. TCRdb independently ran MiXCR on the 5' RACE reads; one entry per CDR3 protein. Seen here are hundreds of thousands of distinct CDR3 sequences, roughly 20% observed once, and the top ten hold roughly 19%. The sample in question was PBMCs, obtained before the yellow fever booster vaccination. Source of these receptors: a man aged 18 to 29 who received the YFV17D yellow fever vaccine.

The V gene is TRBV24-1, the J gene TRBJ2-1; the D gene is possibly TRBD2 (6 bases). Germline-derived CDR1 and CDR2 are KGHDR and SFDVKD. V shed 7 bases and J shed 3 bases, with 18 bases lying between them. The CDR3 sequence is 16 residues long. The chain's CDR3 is CATSALRAGSYNEQFF. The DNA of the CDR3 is TGTGCCACCAGCGCCCTTCGGGCGGGGAGCTACAATGAGCAGTTCTTC.

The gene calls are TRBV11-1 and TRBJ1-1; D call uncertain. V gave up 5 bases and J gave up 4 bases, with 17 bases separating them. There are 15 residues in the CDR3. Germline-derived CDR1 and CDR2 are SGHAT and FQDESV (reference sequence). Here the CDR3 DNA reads TGTGCCAGCAGCCTTAGACAAGGCCGGGGCACTGAAGCTTTCTTT. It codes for CASSLRQGRGTEAFF.

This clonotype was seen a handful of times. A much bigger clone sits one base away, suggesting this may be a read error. CDR3 nucleotide sequence: TGTGCCAGCAGTTCAAATGGCGTGGAGACCCAGTACTTC. Its protein is CASSSNGVETQYF. The chain uses TRBV12-3 or TRBV12-4 and TRBJ2-5, with D unclear. This CDR3 has 13 amino acids. The V and J ends lost 4 bases and 5 bases respectively, with 11 bases between them.

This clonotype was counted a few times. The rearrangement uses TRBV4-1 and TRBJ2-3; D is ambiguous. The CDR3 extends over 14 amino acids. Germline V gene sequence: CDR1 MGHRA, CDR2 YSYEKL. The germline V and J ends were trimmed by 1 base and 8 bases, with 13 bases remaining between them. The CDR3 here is CASSQGTPAGTQYF. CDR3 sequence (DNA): TGCGCCAGCAGCCAAGGTACCCCCGCTGGTACGCAGTATTTT.

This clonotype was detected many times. CDR3 sequence (DNA): TGCAGTGCTAAAGCCGGAGGCACTGAAGCTTTCTTT. Protein sequence: CSAKAGGTEAFF. The chain has TRBV20-1 and TRBJ1-1; D is unclear. The CDR3 is made up of 12 amino acids. Germline V gene data show CDR1 as DFQATT and CDR2 as SNEGSKA (reference sequence). V lost 4 bases, J lost 4 bases, and 10 bases lay in between.

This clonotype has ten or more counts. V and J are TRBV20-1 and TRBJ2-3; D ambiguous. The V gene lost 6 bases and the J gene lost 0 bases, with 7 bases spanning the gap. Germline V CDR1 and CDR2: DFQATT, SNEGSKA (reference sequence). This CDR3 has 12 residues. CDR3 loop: CSAPRSTDTQYF. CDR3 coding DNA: TGCAGTGCCCCACGAAGCACAGATACGCAGTATTTT.

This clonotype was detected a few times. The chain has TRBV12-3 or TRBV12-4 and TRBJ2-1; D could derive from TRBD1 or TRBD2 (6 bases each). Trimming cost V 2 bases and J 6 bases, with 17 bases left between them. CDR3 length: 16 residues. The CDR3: CASSLYEGGRGNEQFF. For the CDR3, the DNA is TGTGCCAGCAGTTTATATGAGGGGGGCAGGGGCAATGAGCAGTTCTTC.

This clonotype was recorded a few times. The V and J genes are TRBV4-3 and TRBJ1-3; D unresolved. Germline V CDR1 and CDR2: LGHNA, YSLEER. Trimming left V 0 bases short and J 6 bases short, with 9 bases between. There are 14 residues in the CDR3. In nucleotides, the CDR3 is TGCGCCAGCAGCCAAGAGTGGACCTTAAACACCATATATTTT. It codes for CASSQEWTLNTIYF.

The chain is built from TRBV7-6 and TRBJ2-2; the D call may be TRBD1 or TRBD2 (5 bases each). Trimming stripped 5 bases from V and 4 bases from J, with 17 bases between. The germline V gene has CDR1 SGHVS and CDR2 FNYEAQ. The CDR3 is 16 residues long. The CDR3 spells CASSLYRAGSTGELFF. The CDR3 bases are TGTGCCAGCAGCCTATACCGAGCAGGGAGCACCGGGGAGCTGTTTTTT.

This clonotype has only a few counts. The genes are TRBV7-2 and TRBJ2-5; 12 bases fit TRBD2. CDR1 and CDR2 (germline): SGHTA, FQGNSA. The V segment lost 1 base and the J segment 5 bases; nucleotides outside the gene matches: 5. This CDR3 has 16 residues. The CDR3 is CASSLVTSGGGETQYF. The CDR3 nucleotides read TGTGCCAGCAGCTTAGTGACTAGCGGGGGAGGGGAGACCCAGTACTTC.

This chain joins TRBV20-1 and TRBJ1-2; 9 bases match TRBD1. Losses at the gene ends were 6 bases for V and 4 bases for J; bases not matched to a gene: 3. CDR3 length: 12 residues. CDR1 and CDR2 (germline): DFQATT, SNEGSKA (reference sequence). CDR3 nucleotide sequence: TGCAGTGCAGAGACAGGGGGCTATGGCTACACCTTC. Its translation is CSAETGGYGYTF.

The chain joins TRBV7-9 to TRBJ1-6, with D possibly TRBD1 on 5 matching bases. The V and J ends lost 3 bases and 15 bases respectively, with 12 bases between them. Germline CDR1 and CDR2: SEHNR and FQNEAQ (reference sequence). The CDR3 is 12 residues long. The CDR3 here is CASSFTDSHLHF. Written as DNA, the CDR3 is TGTGCCAGCAGCTTCACCGACAGTCACCTCCACTTT. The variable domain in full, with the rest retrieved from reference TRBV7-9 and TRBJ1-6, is DTGVSQNPRHKITKRGQNVTFRCDPISEHNRLYWYRQTLGQGPEFLTYFQNEAQLEKSRLLSDRFSAERPKGSFSTLEIQRTEQGDSAMYLCASSFTDSHLHFGNGTRLTVT.

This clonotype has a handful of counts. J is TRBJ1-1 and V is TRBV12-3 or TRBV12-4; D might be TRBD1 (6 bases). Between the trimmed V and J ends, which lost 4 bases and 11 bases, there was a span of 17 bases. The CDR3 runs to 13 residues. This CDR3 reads CASSYTDSPGAFF. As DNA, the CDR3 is TGTGCCAGCAGTTATACGGACAGCCCTGGCGCTTTCTTT.

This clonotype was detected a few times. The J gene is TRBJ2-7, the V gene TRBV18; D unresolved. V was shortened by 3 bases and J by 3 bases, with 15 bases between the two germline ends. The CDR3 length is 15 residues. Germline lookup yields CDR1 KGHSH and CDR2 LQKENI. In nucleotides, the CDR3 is TGTGCCAGCTCACCGTCGGGTAGTGGGGACTACGAGCAGTACGTC. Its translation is CASSPSGSGDYEQYV.

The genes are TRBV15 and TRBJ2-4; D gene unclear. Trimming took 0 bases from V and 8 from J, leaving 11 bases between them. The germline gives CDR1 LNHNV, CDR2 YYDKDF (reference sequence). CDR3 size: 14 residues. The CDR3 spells CATSRDPSGHIQYF. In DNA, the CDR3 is TGTGCCACCAGCAGAGATCCGTCTGGGCACATTCAGTACTTC.

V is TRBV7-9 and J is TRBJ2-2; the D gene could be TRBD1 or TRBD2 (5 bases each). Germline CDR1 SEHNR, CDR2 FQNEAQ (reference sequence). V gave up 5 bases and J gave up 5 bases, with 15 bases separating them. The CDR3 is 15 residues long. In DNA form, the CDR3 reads TGTGCCAGCAGCCTCCGGGGCAGACCTACCGGGGAGCTGTTTTTT. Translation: CASSLRGRPTGELFF.

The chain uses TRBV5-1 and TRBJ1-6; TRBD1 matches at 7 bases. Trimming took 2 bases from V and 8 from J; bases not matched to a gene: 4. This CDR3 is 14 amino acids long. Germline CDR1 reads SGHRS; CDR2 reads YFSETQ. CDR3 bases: TGCGCCAGCAGCTTACAGGGGTCGGATTCACCCCTCCACTTT. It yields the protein CASSLQGSDSPLHF.

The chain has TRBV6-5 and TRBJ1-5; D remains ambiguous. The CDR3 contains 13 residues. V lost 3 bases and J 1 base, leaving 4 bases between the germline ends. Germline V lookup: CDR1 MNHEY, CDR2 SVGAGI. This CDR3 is CASSYRSNQPQHF. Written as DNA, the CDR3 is TGTGCCAGCAGTTATAGAAGCAATCAGCCCCAGCATTTT.

The CDR3 here is CATSRLQGQGIGGYTF. The DNA of the CDR3 is TGTGCCACCAGCAGACTTCAGGGACAGGGCATCGGGGGCTACACCTTC. The chain carries TRBV15 and TRBJ1-2; 9 nucleotides agree with TRBD1. With 2 bases clipped from V and 8 bases from J, the junction kept 12 bases outside the gene matches. The CDR3 length is 16 residues. The germline V gene has CDR1 LNHNV and CDR2 YYDKDF (reference sequence). Using reference TRBV15 and TRBJ1-2 for the parts outside the CDR3, the full variable domain is DAMVIQNPRYQVTQFGKPVTLSCSQTLNHNVMYWYQQKSSQAPKLLFHYYDKDFNNEADTPDNFQSRRPNTSFCFLDIRSPGLGDTAMYLCATSRLQGQGIGGYTFGSGTRLTVV.

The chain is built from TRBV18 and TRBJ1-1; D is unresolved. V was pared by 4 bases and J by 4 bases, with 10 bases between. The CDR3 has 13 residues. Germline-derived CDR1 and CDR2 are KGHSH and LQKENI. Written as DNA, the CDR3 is TGTGCCAGCTCACAGGGTTATGGCACTGAAGCTTTCTTT. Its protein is CASSQGYGTEAFF.

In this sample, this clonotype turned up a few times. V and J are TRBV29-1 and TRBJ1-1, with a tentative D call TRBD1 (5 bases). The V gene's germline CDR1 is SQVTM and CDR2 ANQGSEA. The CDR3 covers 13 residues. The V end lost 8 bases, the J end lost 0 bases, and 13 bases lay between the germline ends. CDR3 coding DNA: TGCAGCCTCAGGACGGACATGAACACTGAAGCTTTCTTT. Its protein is CSLRTDMNTEAFF. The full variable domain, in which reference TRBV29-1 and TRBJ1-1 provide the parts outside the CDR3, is SAVISQKPSRDICQRGTSLTIQCQVDSQVTMMFWYRQQPGQSLTLIATANQGSEATYESGFVIDKFPISRPNLTFSTLTVSNMSPEDSSIYLCSLRTDMNTEAFFGQGTRLTVV.